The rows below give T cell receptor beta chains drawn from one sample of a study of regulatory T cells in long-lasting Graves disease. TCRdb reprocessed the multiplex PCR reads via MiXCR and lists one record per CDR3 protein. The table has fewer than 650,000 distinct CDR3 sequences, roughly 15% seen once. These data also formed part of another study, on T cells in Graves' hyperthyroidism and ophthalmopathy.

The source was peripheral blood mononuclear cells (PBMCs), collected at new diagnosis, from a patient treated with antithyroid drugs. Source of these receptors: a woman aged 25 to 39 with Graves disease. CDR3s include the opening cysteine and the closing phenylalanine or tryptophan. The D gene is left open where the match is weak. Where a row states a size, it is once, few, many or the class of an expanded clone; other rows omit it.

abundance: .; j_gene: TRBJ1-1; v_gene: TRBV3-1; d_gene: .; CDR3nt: TGTGCCAGCAGCCGAGGAGACACGATGGCTGAAGCTTTCTTT; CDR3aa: CASSRGDTMAEAFF
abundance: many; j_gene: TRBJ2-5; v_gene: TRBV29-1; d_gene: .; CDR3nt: TGCAGCGTTGTACCCGGGGGTCCAAAGACCCAGTACTTC; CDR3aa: CSVVPGGPKTQYF
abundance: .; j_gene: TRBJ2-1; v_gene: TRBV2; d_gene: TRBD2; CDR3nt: TGTGCCAGCAGCTTGGATGCTAGCGGGGCGTCGTTCTTC; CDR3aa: CASSLDASGASFF
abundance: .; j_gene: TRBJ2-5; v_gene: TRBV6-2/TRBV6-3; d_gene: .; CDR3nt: TGTGCCAGCAGTACATACGAGAGAGAGACCCAGTACTTC; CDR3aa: CASSTYERETQYF
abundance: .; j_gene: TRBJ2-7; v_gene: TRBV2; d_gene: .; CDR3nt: TGTGCCAGCCGTTACGGAGTCTCCTACGAGCAGTACTTC; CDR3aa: CASRYGVSYEQYF
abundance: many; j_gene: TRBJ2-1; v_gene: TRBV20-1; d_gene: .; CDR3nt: TGCAGTCCAATAATCGCCAGGGACTTTTCCTCCTACAATGAGCAGTTCTTC; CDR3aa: CSPIIARDFSSYNEQFF
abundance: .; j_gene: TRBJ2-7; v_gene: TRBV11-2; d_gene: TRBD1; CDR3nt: TGTGCCAGCAGCTCGCGGACAGGGGGCCACGAGCAGTACTTC; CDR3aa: CASSSRTGGHEQYF
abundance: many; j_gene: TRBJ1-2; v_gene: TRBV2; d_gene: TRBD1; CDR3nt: TGTGCCAGCAGAACCGGGACAGGGGGCGCGAATGGCTACACCTTC; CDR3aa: CASRTGTGGANGYTF
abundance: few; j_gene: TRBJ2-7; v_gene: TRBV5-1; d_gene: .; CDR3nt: TGCGCCAGCAGCTTGGATAATGCGGTAGACTACGAGCAGTACTTC; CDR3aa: CASSLDNAVDYEQYF
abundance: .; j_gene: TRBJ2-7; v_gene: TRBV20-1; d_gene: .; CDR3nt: TGCAGTGCTAGGGCAGGAAGCCTCTACGAGCAGTACTTC; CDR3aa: CSARAGSLYEQYF
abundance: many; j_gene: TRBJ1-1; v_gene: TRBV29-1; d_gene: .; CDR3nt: TGCAGCGTTGGGACAACGGAAGCTTTCTTT; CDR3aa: CSVGTTEAFF
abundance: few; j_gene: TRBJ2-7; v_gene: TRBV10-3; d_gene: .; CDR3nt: TGTGCCGTAGGGTCCGACTACGAGCAGTACTTC; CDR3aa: CAVGSDYEQYF
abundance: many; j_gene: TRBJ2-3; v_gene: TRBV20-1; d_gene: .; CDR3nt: TGCAGTGCTACCACAGATACGCAGTATTTT; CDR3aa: CSATTDTQYF
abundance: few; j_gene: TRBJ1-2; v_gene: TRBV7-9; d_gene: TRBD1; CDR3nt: TGTGCCAGCAGCGCGGGACAGTTTGTGAATGGCTACACCTTC; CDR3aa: CASSAGQFVNGYTF
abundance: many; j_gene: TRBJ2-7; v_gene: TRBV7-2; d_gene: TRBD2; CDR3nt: TGTGCCAGCAGAAGTTCAGGAATCGGACCTAGCGGATACTACGAGCAGTACTTC; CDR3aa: CASRSSGIGPSGYYEQYF
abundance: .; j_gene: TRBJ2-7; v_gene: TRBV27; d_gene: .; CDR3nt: TGTGCCAGCAGTTTAGGGCGCTCCTACGAGCTGTACTTC; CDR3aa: CASSLGRSYELYF
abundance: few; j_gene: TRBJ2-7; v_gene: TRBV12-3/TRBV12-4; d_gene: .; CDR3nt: TGTGCCAGCAGTTTAAGGGATGGGGGGTTGGGCGAGCAGTACTTC; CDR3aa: CASSLRDGGLGEQYF
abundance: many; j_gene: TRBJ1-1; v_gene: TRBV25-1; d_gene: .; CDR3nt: TGTGCCAGCAGTGACATGGGGGCCTGGGCCACTGAAGCTTTCTTT; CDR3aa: CASSDMGAWATEAFF
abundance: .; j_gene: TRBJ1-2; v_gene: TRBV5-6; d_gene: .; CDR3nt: TGTGCCAGCAGCTTGGCTCGGCAGGCCCGGAGCTTTTCTGGTGGCTACACCTTC; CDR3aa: CASSLARQARSFSGGYTF
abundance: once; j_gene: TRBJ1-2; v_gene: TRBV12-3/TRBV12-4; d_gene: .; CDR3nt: TGTGCCAGCAGTCCATACCAGGGTCCCCTTGCTGGCTACACCTTC; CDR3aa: CASSPYQGPLAGYTF
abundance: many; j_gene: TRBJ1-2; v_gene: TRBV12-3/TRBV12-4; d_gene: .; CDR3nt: TGTGCCAGCAGTTTGAAGGGAGGCTACACCTTC; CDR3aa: CASSLKGGYTF
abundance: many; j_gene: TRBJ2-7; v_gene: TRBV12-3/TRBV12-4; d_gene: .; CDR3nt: TGTGCCAGCAGTTTATCTGCAGGGGTCGAGCAGTACTTC; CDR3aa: CASSLSAGVEQYF
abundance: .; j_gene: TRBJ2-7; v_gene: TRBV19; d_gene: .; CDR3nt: TGTGCCAGTAGTATGGAGGGCACAGCAACCTACGAGCAGTACTTC; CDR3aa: CASSMEGTATYEQYF
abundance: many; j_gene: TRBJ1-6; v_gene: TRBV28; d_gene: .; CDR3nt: TGTGCCAGCAGCTGGGGGGGTTCACCCCTCCACTTT; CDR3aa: CASSWGGSPLHF
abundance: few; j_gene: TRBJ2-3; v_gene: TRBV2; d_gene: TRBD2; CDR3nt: TGTGCCAGCAGTGAAGGATTGATAGCGGGAGTTACAGATACGCAGTATTTT; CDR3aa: CASSEGLIAGVTDTQYF
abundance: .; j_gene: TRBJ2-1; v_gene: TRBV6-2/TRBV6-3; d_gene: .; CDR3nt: TGTGCCAGCAGACCCTCCGGAGGGAGCTACAATGAGCAGTTCTTC; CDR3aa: CASRPSGGSYNEQFF
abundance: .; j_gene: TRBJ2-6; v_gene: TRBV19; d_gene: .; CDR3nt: TGTGCCAGCCGACCGGACGTACGGAGCTCTGGGGCCAACGTCCTGACTTTC; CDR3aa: CASRPDVRSSGANVLTF
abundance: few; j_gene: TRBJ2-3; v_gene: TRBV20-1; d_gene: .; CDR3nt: TGCAGTGCCCCAAAGGTCCTAGCTGAAGTCACAAATACGCAGTATTTT; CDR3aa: CSAPKVLAEVTNTQYF
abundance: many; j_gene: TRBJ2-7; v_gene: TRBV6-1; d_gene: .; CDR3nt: TGTGCCAGCGCTAACAGGGCTTTCGGCTATTTGGGAGACTACGAGCAGTACTTC; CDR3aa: CASANRAFGYLGDYEQYF
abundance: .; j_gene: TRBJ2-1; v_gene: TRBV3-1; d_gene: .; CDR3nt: TGTGCCAGCAGCTCCTACAGAAACAATGAGCAGCTCTTC; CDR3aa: CASSSYRNNEQLF
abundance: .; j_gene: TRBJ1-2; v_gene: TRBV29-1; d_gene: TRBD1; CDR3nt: TGCAGCGTTAGAACCGGGACAGGGCCGCATAAGAGACATGGCTACACCTTC; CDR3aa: CSVRTGTGPHKRHGYTF
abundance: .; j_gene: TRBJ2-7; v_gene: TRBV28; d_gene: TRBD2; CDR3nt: TGTGCCAGCAGTCTTGGGACTAGCGGGAGACCCTACGAGCAGTACTTC; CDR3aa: CASSLGTSGRPYEQYF
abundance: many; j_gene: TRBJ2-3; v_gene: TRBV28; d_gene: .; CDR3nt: TGTGCCAGCAGCCGGGATAAGGATACGCAGTATTTT; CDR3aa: CASSRDKDTQYF
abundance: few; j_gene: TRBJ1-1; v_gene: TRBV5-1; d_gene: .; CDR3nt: TGCGCCAGCAGCGAGGGGCCTCTGGCTTTCTTT; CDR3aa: CASSEGPLAFF
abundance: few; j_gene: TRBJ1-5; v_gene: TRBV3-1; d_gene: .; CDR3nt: TGTGCCAGCAGCCAAGGCGGACTTTATCAGCCCCAGCATTTT; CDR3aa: CASSQGGLYQPQHF
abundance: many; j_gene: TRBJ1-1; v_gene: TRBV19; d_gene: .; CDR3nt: TGTGCCAGTAGTTACAACAGCTACACTGAAGCTTTCTTT; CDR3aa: CASSYNSYTEAFF
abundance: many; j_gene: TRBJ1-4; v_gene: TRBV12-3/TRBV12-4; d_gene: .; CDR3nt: TGTGCCAGCAGTTTCCGGCGGGAGAAACTGTTTTTT; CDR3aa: CASSFRREKLFF
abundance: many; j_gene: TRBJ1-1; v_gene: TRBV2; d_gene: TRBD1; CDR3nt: TGTGCCAGCAGGAGGGACAGGAACGCTGAAGCTTTCTTT; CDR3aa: CASRRDRNAEAFF
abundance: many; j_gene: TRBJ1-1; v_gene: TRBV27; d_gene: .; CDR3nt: TGTGCCAGCAGGATCGGCTTCTCGAACACTGAAGCTTTCTTT; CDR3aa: CASRIGFSNTEAFF
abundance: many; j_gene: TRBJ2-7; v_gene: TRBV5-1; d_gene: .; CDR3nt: TGCGCCAGCACCGAACTGGGAGCCTACCCCCACGAGCAGTACTTC; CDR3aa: CASTELGAYPHEQYF
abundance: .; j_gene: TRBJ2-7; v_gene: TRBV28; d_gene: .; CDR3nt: TGTGCCAGCAGAATAGGGGGAACTGCCTACGAGCAGTACTTC; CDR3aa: CASRIGGTAYEQYF
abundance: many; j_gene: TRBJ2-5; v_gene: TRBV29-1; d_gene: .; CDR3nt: TGCAGCGTTGAAGTTAGGGGCGACAGCCAAGAGACCCAGTACTTC; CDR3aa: CSVEVRGDSQETQYF